The 7 T cell receptor beta chains given below trace back to one sample, sequenced in a study of T-cell memory formation after mild COVID-19. TCRdb redid the calling of the 5' RACE reads with MiXCR, one entry per CDR3 protein. The sample consists of about 290,000 distinct CDR3 sequences, more than 15% of them appearing once. Material for sequencing was PBMCs or a T cell subset sorted from them (not recorded which). The receptor source for this set is a young man who had mild COVID-19 (a few samples of this study predate the infection). Cell type and time point are not known.

This clonotype came up many times. The rearrangement joins TRBV5-5 to TRBJ2-3; TRBD2 matches at 9 bases. CDR1 SGHKS and CDR2 YYEKEE come from the germline V gene (reference sequence). The CDR3 covers 15 residues. The V gene end was trimmed by 0 bases and the J gene end by 4 bases; junction bases not matched to a gene: 3. CDR3 amino acids: CASSLVSGGADTQYF. The CDR3 DNA sequence: TGTGCCAGCAGCTTGGTTAGCGGGGGAGCAGATACGCAGTATTTT.

CDR3 sequence: CASSYIVRNSVTGELFF. In nucleotides, the CDR3 is TGTGCCAGCAGTTACATTGTGCGTAATTCGGTCACCGGGGAGCTGTTTTTT. V and J are TRBV6-5 and TRBJ2-2; D gene unclear. From germline, CDR1 is MNHEY and CDR2 SVGAGI. The V end was cut by 2 bases, the J end by 4 bases, with 17 bases between. The CDR3 is 17 residues long.

The chain couples TRBV12-3 or TRBV12-4 to TRBJ1-5, with a possible D match to TRBD1 (5 bases). V lost 5 bases, J lost 4 bases, and 18 bases lay in between. This CDR3 comprises 16 residues. The CDR3 is CASSEQERGTNQPQHF. The CDR3 region has the DNA TGTGCCAGCAGTGAACAGGAAAGGGGTACAAATCAGCCCCAGCATTTT.

The chain joins TRBV19 to TRBJ2-2; D unclear. This CDR3 is built from 14 residues. V dropped 6 bases and J dropped 0 bases, with 8 bases sitting between them. Germline lookup yields CDR1 LNHDA and CDR2 SQIVND (reference sequence). The CDR3 here is CASRGRSNTGELFF. CDR3 DNA sequence: TGTGCCAGTAGAGGACGATCGAACACCGGGGAGCTGTTTTTT.

The sample holds a few counts of this clonotype. V gene TRBV7-2 combines with J gene TRBJ1-5; perhaps TRBD1 as D (6 bases). Germline CDR1 is SGHTA and CDR2 is FQGNSA. V shed 5 bases and J shed 2 bases, with 19 bases lying between them. The length of the CDR3 is 17 residues. In nucleotides, the CDR3 is TGTGCCAGCAGCCCTAGGGGGGGGGGCGGTGGCAATCAGCCCCAGCATTTT. It yields the protein CASSPRGGGGGNQPQHF.

This clonotype was found once. The rearrangement uses TRBV5-1 and TRBJ2-1, with D possibly being TRBD2 (6 bases). V lost 3 bases and J lost 8, with 18 bases in between. Germline V gene data show CDR1 as SGHRS and CDR2 as YFSETQ. The CDR3 extends over 15 amino acids. The CDR3 DNA reads as TGCGCCAGCAGCTCCCTGGGGCGGGGCGGTGATGAGCAGTTCTTC. This sequence encodes CASSSLGRGGDEQFF.

This chain links TRBV20-1 with TRBJ1-2, with 9 bases matching TRBD1. V shed 3 bases and J 11 bases; nucleotides not matched to a gene: 16. Germline-derived CDR1 and CDR2 are DFQATT and SNEGSKA (reference sequence). The CDR3 covers 15 residues. CDR3 nucleotides: TGCAGTGCTAGTGACCCCGGGACAGGGTCTATAGGATACACCTTC. This encodes CSASDPGTGSIGYTF.